These 14 T cell receptor beta chains share one sample of origin, sequenced in a study of T cells in localized non-small cell lung cancer. Repertoires were generated with immunoSEQ multiplex PCR, while TCRdb's copy carries only in-frame clones and drops some. Of 20,000 to 30,000 clones in the sample, 86% were seen once. Sequenced here: peripheral blood, sampled before any cancer treatment. The receptor set was obtained from an older female donor with stage I lung adenocarcinoma.

The chain links TRBV28 to TRBJ2-7; a weak D match, TRBD2 (5 bases). The CDR3 spans 15 residues. Trimming took off 7 bases at V and 6 bases at J, with 22 bases between the two ends. Per the germline V gene, CDR1 is MDHEN and CDR2 is SYDVKM. For the CDR3, the DNA is TGTGCCAGCAACCCCCCCCGGGGATTACTCGGCGAGCAGTACTTC. It codes for CASNPPRGLLGEQYF.

The chain has TRBV7-9 and TRBJ2-5; D is ambiguous. Germline values: CDR1 SEHNR, CDR2 FQNEAQ (reference sequence). V lost 7 bases, J lost 4 bases, and 16 bases lay in between. This CDR3 has 14 residues. Here the CDR3 DNA reads TGTGCCAGCACCAAAAATGAGAGGCGAGAGACCCAGTACTTC. Its translation is CASTKNERRETQYF.

The rearrangement links TRBV19 to TRBJ1-3; the D is unclear. Germline CDR1 LNHDA, CDR2 SQIVND (reference sequence). The CDR3 loop spans 11 amino acids. Trimming pared 4 bases from V and 2 bases from J, leaving 0 bases between. The CDR3 here is CASSTGNTIYF. The DNA for the CDR3 is TGTGCCAGTAGTACTGGAAACACCATATATTTT. Full variable domain (rest looked up from reference TRBV19 and TRBJ1-3): DGGITQSPKYLFRKEGQNVTLSCEQNLNHDAMYWYRQDPGQGLRLIYYSQIVNDFQKGDIAEGYSVSREKKESFPLTVTSAQKNPTAFYLCASSTGNTIYFGEGSWLTVV.

The chain is built from TRBV14 and TRBJ2-4, with 12 bases identical to TRBD2. Trimming removed 2 bases from V and 3 bases from J; junction bases left unmatched: 5. This CDR3 contains 17 residues. Germline V gives CDR1 SGHDN, CDR2 FVKESK. The CDR3 sequence: CASSQLAGGPDKNIQYF. The CDR3 nucleotides are TGTGCCAGCAGCCAACTAGCGGGGGGGCCGGACAAAAACATTCAGTACTTC.

With regard to this clone: A read error may account for a junction end that differs from germline. The chain employs TRBV28 and TRBJ2-5; D not resolved. The J call may be mistaken, given a closer DNA end match to TRBJ2-7. Germline V gene lookup returns CDR1 MDHEN and CDR2 SYDVKM. The CDR3 runs to 12 residues. The CDR3 loop is CARSSETYEQYF. In DNA form, the CDR3 reads TGTGCCAGAAGTTCCGAAACCTACGAGCAGTACTTC.

V gene TRBV28 combines with J gene TRBJ1-1, with TRBD1 identical over 7 bases. CDR1 and CDR2 from the germline V gene are MDHEN and SYDVKM. V lost 5 bases to trimming and J lost 3 bases; unmatched junction nucleotides: 9. CDR3 size: 15 residues. This CDR3 is CASSPADRAYTEAFF. The CDR3 DNA is TGTGCCAGCAGTCCGGCCGACAGGGCCTACACTGAAGCTTTCTTT.

The chain couples TRBV7-6 to TRBJ2-3; D gene uncertain. Trimming stripped 2 bases from V and 6 bases from J, with 9 bases between. This CDR3 is built from 13 residues. Looked up from germline, CDR1 is SGHVS and CDR2 is FNYEAQ. The CDR3 nucleotides read TGTGCCAGCAGCTTAATTCTCGGCGATACGCAGTATTTT. Its translation is CASSLILGDTQYF. The full variable domain, its missing parts supplied by reference TRBV7-6 and TRBJ2-3, is GAGVSQSPRYKVTKRGQDVALRCDPISGHVSLYWYRQALGQGPEFLTYFNYEAQQDKSGLPNDRFSAERPEGSISTLTIQRTEQRDSAMYRCASSLILGDTQYFGPGTRLTVL.

This chain connects TRBV19 to TRBJ2-6, with D perhaps TRBD1 (6 bases). V lost 4 bases and J lost 4, with 14 bases in between. The germline V gene encodes CDR1 LNHDA and CDR2 SQIVND (reference sequence). CDR3 length: 16 residues. The DNA of the CDR3 is TGTGCCAGTAGTACTCCACAGGGTGGCGGGGCCAACGTCCTGACTTTC. Translated, it gives CASSTPQGGGANVLTF.

This chain links TRBV6-1 with TRBJ1-4; no clear D gene. V lost 3 bases and J lost 13, with 18 bases in between. Looked up from germline, CDR1 is MNHNS and CDR2 is SASEGT. The CDR3 is 14 residues long. The CDR3 DNA follows: TGTGCCAGCAGTGATCCCGGGGTCGCGGGAAGACTGTTTTTT. The encoded protein is CASSDPGVAGRLFF.

This chain joins TRBV6-1 and TRBJ1-2; 8 positions agree with TRBD1. CDR1 and CDR2 (germline): MNHNS, SASEGT. The CDR3 has 15 amino acids. J lost 8 bases, V lost 4 bases, and 12 bases had no gene match. Here the CDR3 DNA reads TGTGCCAGCAGTGGGCCGGACAGGGTGCAATACGGCTACACCTTC. This translates into CASSGPDRVQYGYTF.

J is TRBJ2-5 and V is TRBV13; 11 positions match TRBD2. The V segment lost 5 bases and the J segment 2 bases; nucleotides outside the gene matches: 1. This CDR3 region has 14 residues. CDR1 and CDR2 from the germline V gene are PRHDT and FYEKMQ (reference sequence). CDR3 sequence (DNA): TGTGCCAGCAGCATAGCGGGGGGGCAAGAGACCCAGTACTTC. Protein sequence: CASSIAGGQETQYF.

The chain recombines TRBV29-1 with TRBJ1-1; D gene uncertain. The V end lost 6 bases, the J end lost 11 bases, and 16 bases lay between the germline ends. CDR1 is SQVTM, CDR2 ANQGSEA, per germline. The CDR3 runs 11 residues. The CDR3 region is CSVVGVLGAFF. CDR3 DNA sequence: TGCAGCGTGGTCGGGGTCTTAGGGGCTTTCTTT.

This chain uses TRBV30 with TRBJ2-2; 9 bases agree with TRBD1. From germline, CDR1 is GTSNPN and CDR2 SVGIG (reference sequence). The CDR3 spans 13 residues. Trimming cost V 2 bases and J 10 bases; bases outside gene matches: 5. For the CDR3, the DNA is TGTGCCTGGAGTCGCACAGGGGGCGCGGAGCTGTTTTTT. Amino acid sequence: CAWSRTGGAELFF.

The chain has TRBV19 and TRBJ2-7; TRBD1 matches 7 bases. Losses at the gene ends were 6 bases for V and 0 bases for J; bases not matched to a gene: 5. The CDR3 is 14 residues long. Germline CDR1 is LNHDA and CDR2 is SQIVND (reference sequence). CDR3 amino acids: CASSQQGSSYEQYF. The CDR3 DNA is TGTGCCAGTAGCCAACAGGGGAGCTCCTACGAGCAGTACTTC.